The 30 T cell receptor beta chains reported below all come from one sample, sequenced in a study of lymphopenia after photon versus proton radiotherapy. Profiled with immunoSEQ multiplex PCR; TCRdb holds only in-frame clones, not every one. The data show 150,000 to 200,000 clones, around 85% seen once. The starting material was peripheral blood, obtained from a patient treated with photon-based radiotherapy. The receptors here all came from a man aged 50 to 59 with gastric cancer.

In this sample, this clone turned up a few times. J is TRBJ1-5 and V is TRBV18; 9 bases agree with TRBD1. With V trimmed by 5 bases and J by 4 bases, 3 bases remained unmatched. Germline V gives CDR1 KGHSH, CDR2 LQKENI. There are 14 residues in the CDR3. In DNA form, the CDR3 reads TGTGCCAGCTCAGCCGGGACAGGGAATCAGCCCCAGCATTTT. It translates to CASSAGTGNQPQHF.

The genes are TRBV19 and TRBJ1-2; the D is unclear. V was cut by 3 bases and J by 0 bases, with 11 bases left in between. CDR3 size: 15 residues. CDR1 is LNHDA, CDR2 SQIVND, per germline (reference sequence). The CDR3, as DNA: TGTGCCAGTAGTATTAGCTCCCAAACTAACTATGGCTACACCTTC. It codes for CASSISSQTNYGYTF. The full variable domain, in which reference TRBV19 and TRBJ1-2 provide the parts outside the CDR3, is DGGITQSPKYLFRKEGQNVTLSCEQNLNHDAMYWYRQDPGQGLRLIYYSQIVNDFQKGDIAEGYSVSREKKESFPLTVTSAQKNPTAFYLCASSISSQTNYGYTFGSGTRLTVV.

This chain uses TRBV2 with TRBJ2-7; the D is unclear. Trimming pared 1 base from V and 2 bases from J, leaving 9 bases between. In germline, CDR1 is SNHLY, CDR2 FYNNEI. The CDR3 is 14 residues long. The CDR3 bases are TGTGCCAGCAGTGAAGACGCCGCGACCTACGAGCAGTACTTC. Translation: CASSEDAATYEQYF.

V is TRBV11-2 and J is TRBJ1-3; 9 positions match TRBD1. The ends lost 2 bases at V and 4 bases at J; junction bases unmatched: 6. Germline V gene sequence: CDR1 SGHAT, CDR2 FQNNGV. CDR3 length: 16 amino acids. Written as DNA, the CDR3 is TGTGCCAGCAGCTTACAAGGACAGGGGTCGGGAAACACCATATATTTT. This gives the protein CASSLQGQGSGNTIYF.

This chain connects TRBV6-4 to TRBJ1-1, with 8 nucleotides matching TRBD1. V trimming: 6 bases; J trimming: 1 base; junction bases outside the gene matches: 4. Germline-derived CDR1 and CDR2 are MRHNA and SNTAGT. The CDR3 consists of 14 residues. In nucleotides, the CDR3 is TGTGCCAGCAGAGCGGGACAGGCGAACACTGAAGCTTTCTTT. Its translation: CASRAGQANTEAFF.

The chain links TRBV14 to TRBJ1-2; D gene uncertain. The CDR3 consists of 14 residues. Trimming removed 4 bases from V and 1 base from J, with 10 bases in between. CDR1 SGHDN and CDR2 FVKESK come from the germline V gene. The CDR3 reads CASSRTQVNYGYTF. The CDR3 DNA is TGTGCCAGCAGCCGCACGCAGGTTAACTATGGCTACACCTTC.

The J gene is TRBJ1-2, the V gene TRBV6-6; 9 nucleotides match TRBD1. Germline assignment: CDR1 MNHNY and CDR2 SVGAGI (reference sequence). The CDR3 is 14 amino acids. V gave up 2 bases and J gave up 7 bases; unmatched junction bases: 5. This chain's CDR3 is CASSYQRDRAGYTF. The CDR3 region has the DNA TGTGCCAGCAGTTACCAGCGGGACAGGGCTGGCTACACCTTC.

The rearrangement joins TRBV29-1 to TRBJ2-1; 9 positions agree with TRBD1. The germline V gene has CDR1 SQVTM and CDR2 ANQGSEA. The CDR3 length is 14 residues. The V segment lost 7 bases and the J segment 3 bases; nucleotides outside the gene matches: 7. The CDR3 region has the DNA TGCAGCGGCGGGGCGGGACAGGGCTACAATGAGCAGTTCTTC. This gives the protein CSGGAGQGYNEQFF.

The chain links TRBV7-9 to TRBJ2-5; 10 nucleotides agree with TRBD2. This CDR3 spans 15 amino acids. The junction had 4 bases not matched to a gene; V was cut back by 5 bases and J by 1 base. Germline V gene lookup returns CDR1 SEHNR and CDR2 FQNEAQ (reference sequence). Written as DNA, the CDR3 is TGTGCCAGCAGCAGAGCGGGAGGGGGCCAAGAGACCCAGTACTTC. Translated: CASSRAGGGQETQYF.

The DNA for the CDR3 is TGTGCCAGCAGCTTGGATGGCAGTCGCAATCAGCCCCAGCATTTT. This translates into CASSLDGSRNQPQHF. The chain recombines TRBV5-4 with TRBJ1-5, with D hard to call. The V gene lost 0 bases and the J gene lost 2 bases, with 9 bases spanning the gap. Germline lookup yields CDR1 SGHNT and CDR2 YYREEE (reference sequence). This CDR3 comprises 15 residues.

The chain links TRBV28 to TRBJ1-2, with D perhaps TRBD1 (5 bases). The length of the CDR3 is 13 residues. The V end was cut by 10 bases, the J end by 4 bases, with 16 bases between. Germline V gene lookup returns CDR1 MDHEN and CDR2 SYDVKM. CDR3 protein: CATWGRLLYGYTF. The DNA of the CDR3 is TGTGCCACGTGGGGACGGCTTCTCTATGGCTACACCTTC.

The chain combines TRBV27 with TRBJ2-5; 7 nucleotides agree with TRBD1. After removal of 5 bases from V and 4 bases from J, the junction contained 10 bases not matched to a gene. The CDR3 covers 15 residues. In germline, CDR1 is MNHEY, CDR2 SMNVEV (reference sequence). The DNA for the CDR3 is TGTGCCAGCAGTCTAAAAACTGACAGGGTAGAGACCCAGTACTTC. Translated, it gives CASSLKTDRVETQYF.

The chain employs TRBV6-1 and TRBJ1-1; no clear D. CDR1 is MNHNS and CDR2 is SASEGT in the germline V gene. Trimming removed 0 bases from V and 0 bases from J, with 8 bases in between. The CDR3 length is 15 residues. This CDR3 reads CASSEAWALNTEAFF. The CDR3 coding sequence is TGTGCCAGCAGTGAAGCGTGGGCCTTGAACACTGAAGCTTTCTTT.

The chain has TRBV27 and TRBJ1-1; no clear D gene. Trimming stripped 5 bases from V and 2 bases from J, with 15 bases between. The CDR3 is made up of 15 amino acids. Looked up from germline, CDR1 is MNHEY and CDR2 is SMNVEV (reference sequence). The CDR3: CASSPLGSLNTEAFF. Here the CDR3 DNA reads TGTGCCAGCAGTCCCCTCGGGTCCTTAAACACTGAAGCTTTCTTT.

The J gene is TRBJ1-2, the V gene TRBV14; 11 nucleotides agree with TRBD1. Germline V gene data show CDR1 as SGHDN and CDR2 as FVKESK. V was clipped by 1 base and J by 6 bases; unmatched bases: 4. The CDR3 consists of 15 residues. This CDR3 is CASSQAGTGGHGYTF. DNA of the CDR3: TGTGCCAGCAGCCAAGCCGGGACAGGGGGTCATGGCTACACCTTC.

The V and J genes are TRBV4-1 and TRBJ1-3; D gene uncertain. Germline CDR1 reads MGHRA; CDR2 reads YSYEKL. V lost 1 base, J lost 0 bases, and 7 bases lay in between. The CDR3 is 15 residues long. The CDR3 nucleotides read TGCGCCAGCAGCCAAGCAAGGTACTCTGGAAACACCATATATTTT. Its protein product is CASSQARYSGNTIYF.

The chain combines TRBV30 with TRBJ1-1, with D tentatively TRBD1 (6 bases). The germline CDR1 and CDR2 sequences are GTSNPN and SVGIG (reference sequence). CDR3 length equals 13 residues. V lost 0 bases, J lost 8 bases, and 13 bases lay in between. Here the CDR3 reads CAWSVIGGNEAFF. The DNA of the CDR3 is TGTGCCTGGAGTGTAATAGGGGGAAACGAAGCTTTCTTT.

In its sample, this clone was seen once. The chain recombines TRBV15 with TRBJ2-1, with D hard to call. In germline, CDR1 is LNHNV, CDR2 YYDKDF (reference sequence). The CDR3 has 12 amino acids. V was shortened by 4 bases and J by 7 bases, with 8 bases between the two germline ends. CDR3 amino acids: CATSTIDNEQFF. CDR3 bases: TGTGCCACCAGCACAATTGATAATGAGCAGTTCTTC.

The rearrangement uses TRBV2 and TRBJ2-1, with 9 bases matching TRBD1. Germline V gives CDR1 SNHLY, CDR2 FYNNEI. V was pared by 8 bases and J by 6 bases, with 8 bases of the junction left unmatched. This CDR3 has 14 amino acids. The CDR3 is CASPRTGVFNEQFF. CDR3 DNA sequence: TGTGCCAGCCCTCGGACAGGGGTTTTCAATGAGCAGTTCTTC.

The chain links TRBV6-5 to TRBJ2-6, with D perhaps matching TRBD1 (6 bases). V was pared by 6 bases and J by 1 base, with 10 bases between. This CDR3 has 15 amino acids. Germline CDR1 reads MNHEY; CDR2 reads SVGAGI. CDR3 protein: CASRFTGSGANVLTF. The CDR3 DNA is TGTGCCAGCAGATTCACAGGGTCTGGGGCCAACGTCCTGACTTTC.

The chain uses TRBV14 and TRBJ1-2; D is unclear. The germline gives CDR1 SGHDN, CDR2 FVKESK. The CDR3 has 12 amino acids. The V and J ends lost 5 bases and 4 bases respectively, with 8 bases between them. The DNA for the CDR3 is TGTGCCAGCAGCAGGGTTGGCTATGGCTACACCTTC. Translating it yields CASSRVGYGYTF.

The rearrangement uses TRBV10-3 and TRBJ2-7; 10 nucleotides match TRBD2. CDR3 length: 15 amino acids. Per the germline V gene, CDR1 is ENHRY and CDR2 is SYGVKD. The V and J ends lost 3 bases and 3 bases, in that order; junction bases with no gene match: 5. The CDR3 region is CAISDLAGEDYEQYF. CDR3 coding DNA: TGTGCCATCAGTGATCTAGCGGGAGAGGACTACGAGCAGTACTTC.

J is TRBJ2-5 and V is TRBV7-2; D possibly corresponds to TRBD1 (6 bases). V was clipped by 6 bases and J by 5 bases, with 13 bases between them. The CDR3 consists of 13 residues. Germline values: CDR1 SGHTA, CDR2 FQGNSA. The CDR3 region is CASSPGQWETQYF. The DNA of the CDR3 is TGTGCCAGCAGTCCTGGACAGTGGGAGACCCAGTACTTC. The full variable domain, in which reference TRBV7-2 and TRBJ2-5 provide the parts outside the CDR3, is GAGVSQSPSNKVTEKGKDVELRCDPISGHTALYWYRQSLGQGLEFLIYFQGNSAPDKSGLPSDRFSAERTGGSVSTLTIQRTQQEDSAVYLCASSPGQWETQYFGPGTRLLVL.

The V call is TRBV29-1, the J call TRBJ2-3; 13 bases line up with TRBD2. CDR3 length: 15 amino acids. Germline lookup yields CDR1 SQVTM and CDR2 ANQGSEA. J was trimmed by 1 base and V by 5 bases; bases with no gene match: 3. The CDR3 here is CSVWTSGRGTDTQYF. Here the CDR3 DNA reads TGCAGCGTTTGGACTAGCGGGAGAGGCACAGATACGCAGTATTTT.

V is TRBV28 and J is TRBJ2-2; D is ambiguous. Germline V gene sequence: CDR1 MDHEN, CDR2 SYDVKM. V was trimmed by 6 bases and J by 6 bases, leaving 8 bases between them. The length of the CDR3 is 12 residues. The CDR3: CASRNGAGELFF. The CDR3 DNA reads as TGTGCCAGCAGGAATGGGGCCGGGGAGCTGTTTTTT.

The rearrangement joins TRBV11-2 to TRBJ2-5; TRBD2 matches 9 bases. Trimming at V came to 6 bases and at J to 5 bases, leaving 16 bases not matched to a gene. Germline CDR1 SGHAT, CDR2 FQNNGV. The CDR3 runs to 17 residues. Here the CDR3 reads CASRKTSGTSLGETQYF. The CDR3 coding sequence is TGTGCCAGCAGAAAAACGAGCGGGACTAGCCTCGGTGAGACCCAGTACTTC.

This chain uses TRBV14 with TRBJ2-3; D is ambiguous. The germline gives CDR1 SGHDN, CDR2 FVKESK. CDR3 length equals 15 residues. V dropped 2 bases and J dropped 4 bases, with 13 bases sitting between them. Written as DNA, the CDR3 is TGTGCCAGCAGCCAATACTCACCAAATTCAGATACGCAGTATTTT. Translating gives CASSQYSPNSDTQYF.

The chain combines TRBV9 with TRBJ2-7; 8 bases match TRBD2. From germline, CDR1 is SGDLS and CDR2 YYNGEE. The V and J ends lost 3 bases and 0 bases, in that order; junction bases with no gene match: 8. The CDR3 contains 16 residues. CDR3 in DNA: TGTGCCAGCAGCGGTCCCTCCGGGACTAGCTCCTACGAGCAGTACTTC. Its protein product is CASSGPSGTSSYEQYF.

The V call is TRBV5-6, the J call TRBJ2-1, with 10 bases matching TRBD2. CDR1 and CDR2 (germline): SGHDT, YYEEEE. The CDR3 loop spans 16 amino acids. The J segment lost 5 bases and the V segment lost 1 base, leaving 6 bases of the junction unmatched. The CDR3 DNA follows: TGTGCCAGCAGCTTGAAAGTACTAGCGGGGAACAATGAGCAGTTCTTC. Encoded protein: CASSLKVLAGNNEQFF.

CDR3 region: CASSLSVAGSSYEQYF. The DNA for the CDR3 is TGTGCCAGCAGTTTATCCGTAGCGGGAAGCTCCTACGAGCAGTACTTC. The V gene is TRBV28, the J gene TRBJ2-7; the match to TRBD2 covers 8 bases. The CDR3 extends over 16 amino acids. Losses at the gene ends were 1 base for V and 0 bases for J; bases not matched to a gene: 5. Germline V gene data show CDR1 as MDHEN and CDR2 as SYDVKM.